The clone carrying this TCR beta chain has ten or more counts. Its antigen is not known. The data stem from a study of human T cells and chemical hapten exposure. The overall study: In the sensitization step, 2% DPC was placed on approximately 2 cm by approximately 2 cm of upper inner arm skin.

Time point defined: pre-sensitization, week 0. Treatment described: therapeutic diphenylcyclopropenone sensitization with weekly scalp DPC. Total RNA was extracted from unfractionated whole blood. The study's findings and limits: There were significantly more large CDR3 similarity clusters among expanded TCRs than among controls.

Unique molecular identifiers were linked by the library to individual cDNA molecules. TCRdb used MiXCR to reprocess the RACE reads, holding one entry per CDR3 protein. The repertoire consists of about 250,000 distinct CDR3 sequences, with over 7.5% occurring once and the leading ten covering more than 1%. The TCR sequence derives from a man between 18 and 35 years old with alopecia areata. Some clones in this sample may be carry-over from other donors' samples. The sample here was whole blood, taken in connection with sensitization to the hapten diphenylcyclopropenone (DPC).

The DNA of the CDR3 is TGCGCCAGCAGCCAAGAAGGTCGGGGAAATCAGCCCCAGCATTTT. Protein sequence: CASSQEGRGNQPQHF. The chain recombines TRBV4-3 with TRBJ1-5; no clear D gene. The CDR3 is 15 amino acids. Germline values: CDR1 LGHNA, CDR2 YSLEER. V was clipped by 0 bases and J by 4 bases, with 10 bases between them.